Listed here are 2 T cell receptor beta chains from one sample, sequenced in a study of vaccination and CD4 T cells after COVID-19. Scientists ran DNA taken from cultured CD4+ T cells through the Oncomine TCR Beta short-read assay for sequencing. TCRdb reprocessed the PCR reads with MiXCR, giving one entry per CDR3 protein. The profile shows about 14,000 distinct CDR3 sequences, 53% of them singletons. These receptors' targets are unknown. Treatment described: roughly nine-day PBMC culture with coronavirus spike peptide pools or control peptides (ViraFEST assay). The material sequenced was CD4+ T cells from blood, cultured in vitro. The receptors here all came from a human donor who had recovered from COVID-19.

CDR3: CSAELANEQFF. The CDR3 DNA sequence: TGCAGTGCTGAACTAGCGAATGAGCAGTTCTTC. The chain recombines TRBV20-1 with TRBJ2-1; 7 bases agree with TRBD2. Unmatched junction bases numbered 2, after V lost 5 bases and J lost 7 bases. In germline, CDR1 is DFQATT, CDR2 SNEGSKA (reference sequence). This CDR3 has 11 amino acids.

This clonotype has just a few counts. J is TRBJ1-1 and V is TRBV20-1; D gene uncertain. Germline V gene data show CDR1 as DFQATT and CDR2 as SNEGSKA (reference sequence). The CDR3 totals 15 residues. Trimming took off 3 bases at V and 0 bases at J, with 14 bases between the two ends. DNA of the CDR3: TGCAGTGCTAGCGGTCAGCTTACCGTGAACACTGAAGCTTTCTTT. The encoded protein is CSASGQLTVNTEAFF.